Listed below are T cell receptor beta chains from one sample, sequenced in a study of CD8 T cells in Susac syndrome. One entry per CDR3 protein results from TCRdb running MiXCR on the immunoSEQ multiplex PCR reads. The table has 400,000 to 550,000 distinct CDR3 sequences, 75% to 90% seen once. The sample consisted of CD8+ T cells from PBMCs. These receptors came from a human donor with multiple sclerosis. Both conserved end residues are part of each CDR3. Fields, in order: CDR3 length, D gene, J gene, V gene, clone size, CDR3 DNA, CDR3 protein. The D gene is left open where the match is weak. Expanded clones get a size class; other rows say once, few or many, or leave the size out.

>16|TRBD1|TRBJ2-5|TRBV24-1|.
TGTGCCACCAGTGATTCGGACAGGGGTGGTCAAGAGACCCAGTACTTC
CATSDSDRGGQETQYF
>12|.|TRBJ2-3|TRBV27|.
TGTGCCAGCAGTTTAGGCGGCGGTACGCAGTATTTT
CASSLGGGTQYF
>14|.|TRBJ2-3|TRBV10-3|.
TGTGCCATCAAAGGGGCCGGGGGAACAGATACGCAGTATTTT
CAIKGAGGTDTQYF
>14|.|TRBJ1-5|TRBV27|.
TGTGCCAGCAGCTTGCAGGGGATGGATCAGCCCCAGCATTTT
CASSLQGMDQPQHF
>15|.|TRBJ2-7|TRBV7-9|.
TGTGCCAGCAGCCCTACGACAGGGAGGGCCTACGAGCAGTACTTC
CASSPTTGRAYEQYF
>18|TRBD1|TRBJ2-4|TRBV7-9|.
TGTGCCAGCAGCTTCGGGACAGGGGGCGATTTAACCAAAAACATTCAGTACTTC
CASSFGTGGDLTKNIQYF
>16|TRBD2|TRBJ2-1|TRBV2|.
TGTGCCAGCAGTGAACTTTGGGCTAGCGGGAGCAATGAGCAGTTCTTC
CASSELWASGSNEQFF
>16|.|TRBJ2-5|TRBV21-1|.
TGTGCCAGCAGCACAAGGACTAGCGGGGGTAAAGAGACCCAGTACTTC
CASSTRTSGGKETQYF
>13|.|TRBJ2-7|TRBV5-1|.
TGCGCCAGCAGCTTGGAGGCTACCTACGAGCAGTACTTC
CASSLEATYEQYF
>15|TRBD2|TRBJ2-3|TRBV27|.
TGTGCCAGCAGTTTCCAGCGGGGGGGCCCAGATACGCAGTATTTT
CASSFQRGGPDTQYF
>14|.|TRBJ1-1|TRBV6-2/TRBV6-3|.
TGTGCCAGCAGTCTGCAGGGGCAAGGGACTGAAGCTTTCTTT
CASSLQGQGTEAFF
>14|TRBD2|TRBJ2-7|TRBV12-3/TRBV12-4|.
TGTGCCAGCAGTTTCGGGGACTACTCCTACGAGCAGTACTTC
CASSFGDYSYEQYF
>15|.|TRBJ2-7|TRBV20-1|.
TGCAGTGCCCCGGTTGGAAGGGAGCGCTCCTACGAGCAGTACTTC
CSAPVGRERSYEQYF
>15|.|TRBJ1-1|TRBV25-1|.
TGTGCCAGCAGTGAATTTTTTGGACTCAGCACTGAAGCTTTCTTT
CASSEFFGLSTEAFF
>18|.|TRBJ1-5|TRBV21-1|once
TGTGCCAGCAGCGTAAAAATGAGGGGGGAAGGGAGCAATCAGCCCCAGCATTTT
CASSVKMRGEGSNQPQHF
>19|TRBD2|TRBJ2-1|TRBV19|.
TGTGCCAGTAGTATAGATCGTCTAGCGGGAGGGCCTTCCTACAATGAGCAGTTCTTC
CASSIDRLAGGPSYNEQFF
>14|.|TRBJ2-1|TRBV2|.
TGTGCCAGCATCCAGGAGAGCTCCTACAATGAGCAGTTCTTC
CASIQESSYNEQFF
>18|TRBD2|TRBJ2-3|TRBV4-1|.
TGCGCCAGCAGCCGGATTGGACCGGGACTAGAGGATCTGGGAACGCAGTATTTT
CASSRIGPGLEDLGTQYF
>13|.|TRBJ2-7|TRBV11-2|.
TGTGCCAGCAGCTCCCCAGGATGGCTTAGAAAGTACTTC
CASSSPGWLRKYF
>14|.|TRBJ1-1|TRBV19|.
TGTGCCAGTCATAAAGGGGACTGGAACACTGAAGCTTTCTTT
CASHKGDWNTEAFF
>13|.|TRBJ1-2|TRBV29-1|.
TGCAGCGTTGAAGTAGGTCCGAACTATGGCTACACCTTC
CSVEVGPNYGYTF
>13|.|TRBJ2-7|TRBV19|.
TGTGCCAGTAGTATCAGGGAAACCTACGAGCAGTACTTC
CASSIRETYEQYF
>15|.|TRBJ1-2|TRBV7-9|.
TGTGCCAGCAGCAAGGGGACAACAGTTTTAGACGGCTACACCTTC
CASSKGTTVLDGYTF
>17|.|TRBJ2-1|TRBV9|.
TGTGCCAGCAGCACCCGGCCTAGCGTAGAAACCTACAATGAGCAGTTCTTC
CASSTRPSVETYNEQFF
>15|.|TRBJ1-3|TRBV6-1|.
TGTGCCAGCACCCAGGGGATAGGATCTGGAAACACCATATATTTT
CASTQGIGSGNTIYF
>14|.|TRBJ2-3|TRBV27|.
TGTGCCAGCAGTTTCGGTAAAGGCACAGATACGCAGTATTTT
CASSFGKGTDTQYF
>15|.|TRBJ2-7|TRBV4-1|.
TGCGCCAGCAGCCAAGATTTTGACAGAAGCTACGAGCAGTACTTC
CASSQDFDRSYEQYF
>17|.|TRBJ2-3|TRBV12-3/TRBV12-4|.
TGTGCCAGCAGTCCTTCACGACCGGGACTGGGGACAGATACGCAGTATTTT
CASSPSRPGLGTDTQYF
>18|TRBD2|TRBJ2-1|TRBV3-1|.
TGTGCCAGCAGCCAACCCTTATTCCGGAGCGGGGGTTACAATGAGCAGTTCTTC
CASSQPLFRSGGYNEQFF
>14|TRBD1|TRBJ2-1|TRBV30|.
TGTGCCTTGGGACAGCCCGAATCCTACAATGAGCAGTTCTTC
CALGQPESYNEQFF
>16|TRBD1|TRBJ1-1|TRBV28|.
TGTGCCAGCAGTCCACCTCCCTACAGGGGTGGCACTGAAGCTTTCTTT
CASSPPPYRGGTEAFF
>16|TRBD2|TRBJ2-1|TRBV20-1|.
TGCAGTGCCACCCCACCTAGCGGGAGGGCCGTGGGTGAGCAGTTCTTC
CSATPPSGRAVGEQFF
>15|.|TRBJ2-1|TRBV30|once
TGTGCCTGGTCTGACAGGAGGGACTACCACAATGAGCAGTTCTTC
CAWSDRRDYHNEQFF
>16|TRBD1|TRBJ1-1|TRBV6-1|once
TGTGCCATACGGTCCCCTTTGGACAGGGAGAACGCTGAAGCTTTCTTT
CAIRSPLDRENAEAFF
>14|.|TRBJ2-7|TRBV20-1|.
TGCAGTGCTAGTGTGGCAGCGAAACCCTACGAGCAGTACTTC
CSASVAAKPYEQYF
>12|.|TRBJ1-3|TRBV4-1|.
TGCGCCAGCGGCGGCTCTGGAAACACCATATATTTT
CASGGSGNTIYF
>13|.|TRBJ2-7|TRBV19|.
TGTGCCAGTAGTAACAGGGCCCCCTACGAGCAGTACTTC
CASSNRAPYEQYF
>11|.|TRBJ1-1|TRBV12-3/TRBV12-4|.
TGTGCCAGCAGTTTCGGGGACCAGTGGTTCTTT
CASSFGDQWFF
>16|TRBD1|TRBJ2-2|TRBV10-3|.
TGTGCCATCAGTGTGGACAGGGGGAAGAACACCGGGGAGCTGTTTTTT
CAISVDRGKNTGELFF
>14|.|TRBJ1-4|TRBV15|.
TGTGCCACTACCAACAGGGTCGGCCATGAAAAACTGTTTTTT
CATTNRVGHEKLFF
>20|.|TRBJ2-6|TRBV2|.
TGTGCCACCCTCAACATACGCCGGGTGGGGAATTACGGTGGGGCCAACGTCCTGACTTTC
CATLNIRRVGNYGGANVLTF
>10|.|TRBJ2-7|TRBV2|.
TGTGCCAGCAGAGGAGGGGAGCAGTACTTC
CASRGGEQYF
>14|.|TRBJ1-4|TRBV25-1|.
TGTGCCAGCAGTGACGCGGCAACTAATGAAAAACTGTTTTTT
CASSDAATNEKLFF
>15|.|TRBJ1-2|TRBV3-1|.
TGTGCCAGCAGCCAAGATAAAGAGGGGAGCTATGGCTACACCTTC
CASSQDKEGSYGYTF
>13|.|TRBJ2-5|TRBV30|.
TGTGCCTGGAGGGACCCCCGACGGGAGACCCAGTACTTC
CAWRDPRRETQYF
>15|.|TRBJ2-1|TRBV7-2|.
TGTGCCAGCAGGAGCGCGACTGGCTCCTACAATGAGCAGTTCTTC
CASRSATGSYNEQFF
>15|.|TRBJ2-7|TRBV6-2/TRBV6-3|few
TGTGCCAGCAGTCAGTCCGGTTGGTTACCCTACGAGCAGTACTTC
CASSQSGWLPYEQYF
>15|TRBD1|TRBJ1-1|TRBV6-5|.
TGTGCCAGCAGTCAGACAGGGAGCCTGAACACTGAAGCTTTCTTT
CASSQTGSLNTEAFF
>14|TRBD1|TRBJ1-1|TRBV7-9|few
TGTGCCAGCAGCCGATTCGCGGACAGGGATAGAGCTTTCTTT
CASSRFADRDRAFF
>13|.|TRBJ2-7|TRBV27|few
TGTGCCAGCAGTTTGTCGGGGGTAGGAGAGCAGTACTTC
CASSLSGVGEQYF